One sample yielded the 19 T cell receptor beta chains listed below, sequenced in a study of cytomegalovirus exposure and HLA in healthy donors. Use of 60 Vbeta and 13 Jbeta primers characterized the PCR. Libraries were prepared by immunoSEQ multiplex PCR; TCRdb keeps only in-frame clonotypes and omits some of them. In the table there are fewer than 200,000 clones, about 85% of which are singletons. Input material: PBMCs. Receptors originate from a woman aged 50 to 60 in good health and CMV-seropositive.

V usage is TRBV5-1 and J usage is TRBJ1-2, with 9 bases aligning to TRBD1. Germline values: CDR1 SGHRS, CDR2 YFSETQ. V gave up 6 bases and J gave up 6 bases; unmatched junction bases: 9. CDR3 length: 14 residues. CDR3 coding DNA: TGCGCCAGCACCAATCCACAGGGGGCGGATGGCTACACCTTC. Translation: CASTNPQGADGYTF.

This clone was detected only a few times. V usage is TRBV5-1 and J usage is TRBJ2-3; D call uncertain. The CDR3 covers 16 residues. Germline assignment: CDR1 SGHRS and CDR2 YFSETQ. The germline V and J ends were trimmed by 4 bases and 2 bases, with 17 bases remaining between them. Written as DNA, the CDR3 is TGCGCCAGCAGCGCCTTTAGAGGCTCTAACACAGATACGCAGTATTTT. Protein: CASSAFRGSNTDTQYF.

V and J are TRBV5-8 and TRBJ2-7, with TRBD2 identical over 10 bases. Germline assignment: CDR1 SGHTS and CDR2 YDEGEE. The V and J ends lost 2 bases and 5 bases, in that order; junction bases with no gene match: 7. The CDR3 totals 15 residues. The CDR3 DNA sequence: TGTGCCAGCAGCTTATCGGGGACTAGCGTCCACGAGCAGTACTTC. Protein sequence: CASSLSGTSVHEQYF.

This clone was recorded a few times. The chain uses TRBV15 and TRBJ2-1, with D possibly TRBD2 on 5 matching bases. The CDR3 is 11 residues long. The germline gives CDR1 LNHNV, CDR2 YYDKDF (reference sequence). V was pared by 4 bases and J by 10 bases, with 8 bases between. The CDR3 loop is CATSNGGEQFF. The CDR3 region has the DNA TGTGCCACCAGCAATGGAGGAGAGCAGTTCTTC.

V and J are TRBV28 and TRBJ1-1; 7 bases match TRBD1. Germline CDR1 is MDHEN and CDR2 is SYDVKM. The CDR3 spans 16 residues. The junction had 9 bases not matched to a gene; V was cut back by 5 bases and J by 0 bases. The CDR3 is CASSPFRQGVNTEAFF. The CDR3 DNA reads as TGTGCCAGCAGTCCCTTTCGACAGGGCGTGAACACTGAAGCTTTCTTT. Full variable domain (outside the CDR3, taken from reference TRBV28 and TRBJ1-1): DVKVTQSSRYLVKRTGEKVFLECVQDMDHENMFWYRQDPGLGLRLIYFSYDVKMKEKGDIPEGYSVSREKKERFSLILESASTNQTSMYLCASSPFRQGVNTEAFFGQGTRLTVV.

The chain has TRBV27 and TRBJ1-2; 7 bases match TRBD1. The junction had 9 bases not matched to a gene; V was cut back by 8 bases and J by 0 bases. The CDR3 sequence is 15 residues long. In germline, CDR1 is MNHEY, CDR2 SMNVEV (reference sequence). CDR3 in amino acids: CASSAQDRPNYGYTF. CDR3 sequence (DNA): TGTGCCAGCTCAGCCCAGGACAGGCCTAACTATGGCTACACCTTC.

This clone was picked up a small number of times. This chain links TRBV6-1 with TRBJ2-3; 10 bases fit TRBD2. Germline lookup yields CDR1 MNHNS and CDR2 SASEGT. Germline trimming cut 7 bases from V and 5 bases from J; bases unmatched to any gene: 9. The CDR3 spans 15 residues. The CDR3 here is CASTTSGIEVDTQYF. The CDR3 DNA sequence: TGTGCCAGCACCACTAGCGGGATAGAGGTAGATACGCAGTATTTT.

This chain uses TRBV6-5 with TRBJ1-2, with D hard to call. Trimming shortened V by 2 bases and J by 3 bases, and 10 bases separated the two germline ends. This CDR3 spans 14 amino acids. Per germline, CDR1 MNHEY and CDR2 SVGAGI. The CDR3 DNA reads as TGTGCCAGCAGTTACAATGTGGCCCACTATGGCTACACCTTC. This sequence encodes CASSYNVAHYGYTF.

The rearrangement links TRBV18 to TRBJ2-5, with TRBD2 matching 12 bases. Per the germline V gene, CDR1 is KGHSH and CDR2 is LQKENI. The CDR3 contains 16 residues. Trimming took 3 bases from V and 1 from J; bases not matched to a gene: 3. The CDR3 region is CASSPWTSGTQETQYF. For the CDR3, the DNA is TGTGCCAGCTCACCTTGGACTAGCGGGACCCAAGAGACCCAGTACTTC.

This chain uses TRBV7-9 with TRBJ2-5, with 10 bases matching TRBD1. The CDR3 length is 16 residues. Germline trimming cut 1 base from V and 5 bases from J; bases unmatched to any gene: 7. Per germline, CDR1 SEHNR and CDR2 FQNEAQ (reference sequence). CDR3 DNA: TGTGCCAGCAGCTTAGAAGGGACAGGGGTTGTGGAGACCCAGTACTTC. Translation gives CASSLEGTGVVETQYF.

The J gene is TRBJ1-2, the V gene TRBV4-1; no definite D call. Trimming cost V 0 bases and J 2 bases, with 7 bases left between them. CDR3 length equals 14 residues. Germline V gene sequence: CDR1 MGHRA, CDR2 YSYEKL. CDR3 sequence: CASSQDSGNYGYTF. The CDR3 region has the DNA TGCGCCAGCAGCCAAGATTCGGGGAACTATGGCTACACCTTC.

The gene calls are TRBV29-1 and TRBJ2-7; 14 bases map to TRBD2. Losses at the gene ends were 6 bases for V and 6 bases for J; bases not matched to a gene: 4. The germline V gene encodes CDR1 SQVTM and CDR2 ANQGSEA. The CDR3 has 13 amino acids. CDR3 region: CSVRGTSGSEQYF. CDR3 coding DNA: TGCAGCGTGAGAGGGACTAGCGGGAGCGAGCAGTACTTC.

This chain links TRBV6-6 with TRBJ2-5; 9 bases align to TRBD2. The J call is in doubt because the DNA end fits TRBJ2-7 better. CDR1 is MNHNY and CDR2 is SVGAGI in the germline V gene (reference sequence). The CDR3 has 13 residues. The CDR3 nucleotides are TGTGCCATGAGCGGGGGGCCCTCCTACGAGCAGTACTTC. This codes for CAMSGGPSYEQYF.

The rearrangement links TRBV7-2 to TRBJ2-7, with 8 bases fitting TRBD2. Losses at the gene ends were 7 bases for V and 9 bases for J; bases not matched to a gene: 14. This CDR3 spans 14 amino acids. CDR1 is SGHTA and CDR2 is FQGNSA in the germline V gene. Here the CDR3 DNA reads TGTGCCAGCACCGCCGGGAGGGAAGGGTTGGTGCAGTACTTC. This codes for CASTAGREGLVQYF.

V and J are TRBV5-1 and TRBJ2-7; TRBD1 is a possible D gene (5 bases). Germline lookup yields CDR1 SGHRS and CDR2 YFSETQ. The V and J ends lost 3 bases and 0 bases respectively, with 10 bases between them. CDR3 length: 14 residues. The CDR3 is CASSSQGSSYEQYF. CDR3 sequence (DNA): TGCGCCAGCAGCTCCCAGGGTAGCTCCTACGAGCAGTACTTC.

This clone has only a few counts. CDR3 coding DNA: TGTGCCGTCCCGGGACAATACACCGGGGAGCTGTTTTTT. Protein: CAVPGQYTGELFF. The V call is TRBV6-6, the J call TRBJ2-2; possibly TRBD1 for D (6 bases). V shed 11 bases and J shed 3 bases, with 13 bases lying between them. The length of the CDR3 is 13 residues. Per the germline V gene, CDR1 is MNHNY and CDR2 is SVGAGI (reference sequence).

This chain uses TRBV28 with TRBJ2-1; 9 bases map to TRBD2. CDR3 length: 14 amino acids. The J segment lost 9 bases and the V segment lost 7 bases, leaving 10 bases of the junction unmatched. Germline CDR1 reads MDHEN; CDR2 reads SYDVKM. Written as DNA, the CDR3 is TGTGCCAGCACTGCTGCCCGCGGGAGGGGTGAGCAGTTCTTC. This translates into CASTAARGRGEQFF.

This rearrangement joins TRBV25-1 to TRBJ2-2; 13 bases align to TRBD2. The V gene end was trimmed by 4 bases and the J gene end by 5 bases; junction bases not matched to a gene: 4. The CDR3 extends over 16 amino acids. Per the germline V gene, CDR1 is MGHDK and CDR2 is SYGVNS. CDR3 in DNA: TGTGCCAGCAGTGGGACTAGCGGGAGTCGGACCGGGGAGCTGTTTTTT. Its translation is CASSGTSGSRTGELFF.

The V gene is TRBV6-1, the J gene TRBJ2-6; D remains ambiguous. From germline, CDR1 is MNHNS and CDR2 SASEGT. This CDR3 is 18 amino acids long. V lost 1 base and J lost 2, with 15 bases in between. The CDR3, as DNA: TGTGCCAGCAGTGAAGTTGTCCCGATGAGGACTGGGGCCAACGTCCTGACTTTC. Its protein product is CASSEVVPMRTGANVLTF.